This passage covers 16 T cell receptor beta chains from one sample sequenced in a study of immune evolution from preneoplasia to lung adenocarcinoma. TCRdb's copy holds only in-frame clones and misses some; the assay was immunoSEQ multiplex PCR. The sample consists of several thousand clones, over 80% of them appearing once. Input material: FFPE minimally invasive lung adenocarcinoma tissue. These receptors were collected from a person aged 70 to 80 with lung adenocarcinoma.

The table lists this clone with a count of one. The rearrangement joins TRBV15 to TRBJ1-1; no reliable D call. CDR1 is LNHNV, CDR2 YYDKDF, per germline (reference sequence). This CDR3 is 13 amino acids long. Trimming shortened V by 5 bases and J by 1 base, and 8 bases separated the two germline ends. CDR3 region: CATSFTRNTEAFF. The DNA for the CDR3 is TGTGCCACCAGCTTTACGAGGAACACTGAAGCTTTCTTT.

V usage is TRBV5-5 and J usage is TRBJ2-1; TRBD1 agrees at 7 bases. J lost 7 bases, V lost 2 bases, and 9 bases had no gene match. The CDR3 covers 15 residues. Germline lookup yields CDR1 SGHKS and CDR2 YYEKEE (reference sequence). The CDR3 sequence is CASSLPNRGRNEQFF. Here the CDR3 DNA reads TGTGCCAGCAGCTTACCTAACAGGGGACGGAATGAGCAGTTCTTC.

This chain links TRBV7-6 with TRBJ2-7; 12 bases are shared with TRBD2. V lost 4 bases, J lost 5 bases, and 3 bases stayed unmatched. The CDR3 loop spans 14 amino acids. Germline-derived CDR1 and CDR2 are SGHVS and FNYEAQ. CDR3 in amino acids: CASSSRLAGDEQYF. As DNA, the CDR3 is TGTGCCAGCAGCTCGAGACTAGCGGGAGACGAGCAGTACTTC.

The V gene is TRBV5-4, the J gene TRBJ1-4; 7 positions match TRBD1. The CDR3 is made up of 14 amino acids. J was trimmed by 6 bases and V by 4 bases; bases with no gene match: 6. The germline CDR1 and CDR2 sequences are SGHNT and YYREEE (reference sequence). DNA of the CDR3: TGTGCCAGCAGCCAGACAGGGCAGTATGAAAAACTGTTTTTT. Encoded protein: CASSQTGQYEKLFF.

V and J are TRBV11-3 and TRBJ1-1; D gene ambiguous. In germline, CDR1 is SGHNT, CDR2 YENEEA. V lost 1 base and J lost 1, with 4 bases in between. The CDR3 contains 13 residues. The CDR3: CASSLGGNTEAFF. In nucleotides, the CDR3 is TGTGCCAGCAGCTTAGGGGGGAACACTGAAGCTTTCTTT.

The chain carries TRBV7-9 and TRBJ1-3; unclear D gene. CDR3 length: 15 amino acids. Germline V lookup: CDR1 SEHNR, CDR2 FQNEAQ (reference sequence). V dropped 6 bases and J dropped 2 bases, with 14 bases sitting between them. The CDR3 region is CASRSNSGPGNTIYF. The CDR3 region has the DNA TGTGCCAGCAGATCCAACTCAGGACCTGGAAACACCATATATTTT.

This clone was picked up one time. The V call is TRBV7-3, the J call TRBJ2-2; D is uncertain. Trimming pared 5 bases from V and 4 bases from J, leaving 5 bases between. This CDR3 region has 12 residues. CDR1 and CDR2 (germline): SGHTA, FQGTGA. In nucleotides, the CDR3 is TGTGCCAGCAGCCCTAGCACCGGGGAGCTGTTTTTT. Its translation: CASSPSTGELFF.

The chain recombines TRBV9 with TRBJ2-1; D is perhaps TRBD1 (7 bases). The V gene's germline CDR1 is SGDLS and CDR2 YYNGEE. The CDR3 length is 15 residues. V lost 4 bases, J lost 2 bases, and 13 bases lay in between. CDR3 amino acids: CASSSLRGAYNEQFF. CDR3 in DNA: TGTGCCAGCAGCAGCCTCAGGGGGGCCTACAATGAGCAGTTCTTC.

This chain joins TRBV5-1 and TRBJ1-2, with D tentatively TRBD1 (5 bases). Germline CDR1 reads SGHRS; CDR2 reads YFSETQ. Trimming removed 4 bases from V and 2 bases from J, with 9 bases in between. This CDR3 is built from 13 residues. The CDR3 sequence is CASSIGVNYGYTF. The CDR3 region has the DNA TGCGCCAGCAGCATAGGGGTAAACTATGGCTACACCTTC. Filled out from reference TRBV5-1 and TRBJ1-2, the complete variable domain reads KAGVTQTPRYLIKTRGQQVTLSCSPISGHRSVSWYQQTPGQGLQFLFEYFSETQRNKGNFPGRFSGRQFSNSRSEMNVSTLELGDSALYLCASSIGVNYGYTFGSGTRLTVV.

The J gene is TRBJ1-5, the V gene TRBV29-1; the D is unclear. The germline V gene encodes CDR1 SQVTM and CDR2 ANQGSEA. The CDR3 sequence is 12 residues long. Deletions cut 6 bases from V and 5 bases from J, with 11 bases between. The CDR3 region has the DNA TGCAGCGTCCGGGAGCTCGATCAGCCCCAGCATTTT. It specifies CSVRELDQPQHF.

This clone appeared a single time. The chain's CDR3 is CATSLVLTGATTDTQYF. The CDR3 DNA follows: TGTGCCACCAGCCTCGTTTTAACAGGGGCTACCACAGATACGCAGTATTTT. This chain connects TRBV15 to TRBJ2-3; TRBD1 matches 7 bases. Unmatched junction bases numbered 13, after V lost 5 bases and J lost 2 bases. The CDR3 runs 17 residues. Germline V gives CDR1 LNHNV, CDR2 YYDKDF (reference sequence). The full variable domain, rest sourced from reference TRBV15 and TRBJ2-3, is DAMVIQNPRYQVTQFGKPVTLSCSQTLNHNVMYWYQQKSSQAPKLLFHYYDKDFNNEADTPDNFQSRRPNTSFCFLDIRSPGLGDTAMYLCATSLVLTGATTDTQYFGPGTRLTVL.

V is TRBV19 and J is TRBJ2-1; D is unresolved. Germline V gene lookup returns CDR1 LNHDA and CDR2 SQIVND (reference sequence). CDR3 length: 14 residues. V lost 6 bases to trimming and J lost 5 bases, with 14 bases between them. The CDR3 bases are TGTGCCAGTAGGTCGTTACGGAGTAACAATGAGCAGTTCTTC. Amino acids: CASRSLRSNNEQFF.

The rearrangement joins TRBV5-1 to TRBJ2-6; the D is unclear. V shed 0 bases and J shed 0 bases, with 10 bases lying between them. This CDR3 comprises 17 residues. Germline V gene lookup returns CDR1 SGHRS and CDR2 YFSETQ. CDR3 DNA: TGCGCCAGCAGCTTGGATGGGCCCAGCTCTGGGGCCAACGTCCTGACTTTC. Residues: CASSLDGPSSGANVLTF.

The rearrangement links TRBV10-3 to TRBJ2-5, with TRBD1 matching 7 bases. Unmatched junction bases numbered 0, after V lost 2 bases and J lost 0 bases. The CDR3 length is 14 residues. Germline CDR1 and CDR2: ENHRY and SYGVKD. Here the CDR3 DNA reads TGTGCCATCAGTGAGACAGGGGACCAAGAGACCCAGTACTTC. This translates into CAISETGDQETQYF.

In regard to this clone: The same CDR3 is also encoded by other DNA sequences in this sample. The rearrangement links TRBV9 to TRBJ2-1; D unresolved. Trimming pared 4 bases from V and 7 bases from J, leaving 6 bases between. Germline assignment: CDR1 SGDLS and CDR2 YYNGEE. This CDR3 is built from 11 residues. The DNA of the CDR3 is TGTGCCAGCAGCTTTAATAATGAGCAGTTCTTC. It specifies CASSFNNEQFF.

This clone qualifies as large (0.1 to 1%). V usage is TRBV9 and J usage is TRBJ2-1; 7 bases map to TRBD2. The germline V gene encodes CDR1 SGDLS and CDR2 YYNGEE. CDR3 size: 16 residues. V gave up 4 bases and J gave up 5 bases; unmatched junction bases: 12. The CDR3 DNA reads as TGTGCCAGCAGCACTCGAACTAGCGCGGTGAACAATGAGCAGTTCTTC. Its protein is CASSTRTSAVNNEQFF.